This T cell receptor beta chain was documented in a study of cytomegalovirus exposure and HLA in healthy donors. Study-level points and caveats: Presence/absence results assume similar sequencing depth per donor, which may not hold. A link between a missense DCLRE1C variant and TCR beta V- and J-gene trimming emerged from a later analysis. An analysis that was carried out later associated 16,951 TCR beta sequences with HLA alleles at 0.05 false discovery rate.

The V gene end was trimmed by 2 bases and the J gene end by 5 bases; junction bases not matched to a gene: 6. This CDR3 has 16 amino acids. From germline, CDR1 is KGHSH and CDR2 LQKENI. Healthy bone marrow donors formed the donor group. With respect to this clone: Its antigen is still unknown.

Primers: 60 Vbeta forward and 13 Jbeta reverse. Assay: immunoSEQ multiplex PCR; the TCRdb copy retains only in-frame clones and omits some. The record lists some 60,000 clones, of which the ten most abundant hold around 3.7%. The receptor's source is a male donor in good health and CMV-seronegative. The specimen sequenced was PBMCs. The chain couples TRBV18 to TRBJ1-5; 10 nucleotides match TRBD1. CDR3 sequence: CASSPMGTGADQPQHF. CDR3 DNA sequence: TGTGCCAGCTCACCAATGGGGACAGGGGCCGATCAGCCCCAGCATTTT. Looking up the rest from reference TRBV18 and TRBJ1-5 gives the full variable domain: NAGVMQNPRHLVRRRGQEARLRCSPMKGHSHVYWYRQLPEEGLKFMVYLQKENIIDESGMPKERFSAEFPKEGPSILRIQQVVRGDSAAYFCASSPMGTGADQPQHFGDGTRLSIL.